What follows describes a single TCR beta chain. The germline V and J ends were trimmed by 1 base and 4 bases, with 9 bases remaining between them. Germline lookup yields CDR1 SGHTA and CDR2 FQGNSA. The CDR3 loop spans 14 amino acids. Authors' processing steps: Quantification of nucleated cells was approximated via reference gene primer amplification. Libraries were prepared by immunoSEQ multiplex PCR; TCRdb keeps only in-frame clonotypes and omits some of them. That table supplies the V and J calls and clone size; D and trimming were determined from the DNA. The sample shows some 190,000 clones, roughly 90% of them seen only once. These data come from a study of blood T cell repertoires in COVID-19. At the level of the study: Acute and convalescent COVID-19 samples came from the United States, Italy and Spain. The cDNA or gDNA used as material had been derived from T cells, B-cell-depleted T cells, or PBMCs.

The specimen sequenced was peripheral blood. The rearrangement links TRBV7-2 to TRBJ2-3; D gene unclear. The sequence came from a young man with active or convalescent COVID-19. The CDR3: CASSLGAWADTQYF. The CDR3 region has the DNA TGTGCCAGCAGCTTAGGGGCGTGGGCAGATACGCAGTATTTT.